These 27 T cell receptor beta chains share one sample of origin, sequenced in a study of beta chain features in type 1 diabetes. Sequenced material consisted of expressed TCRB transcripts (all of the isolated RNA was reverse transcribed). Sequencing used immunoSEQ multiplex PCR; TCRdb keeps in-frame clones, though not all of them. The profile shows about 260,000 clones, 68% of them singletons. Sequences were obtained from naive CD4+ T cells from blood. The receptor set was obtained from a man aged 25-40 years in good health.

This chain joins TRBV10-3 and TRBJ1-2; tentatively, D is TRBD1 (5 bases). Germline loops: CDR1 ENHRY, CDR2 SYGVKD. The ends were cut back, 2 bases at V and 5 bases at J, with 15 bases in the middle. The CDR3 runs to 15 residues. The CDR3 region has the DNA TGTGCCATCAGTGAGCTCCGGGGCCCAGATTATGGCTACACCTTC. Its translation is CAISELRGPDYGYTF.

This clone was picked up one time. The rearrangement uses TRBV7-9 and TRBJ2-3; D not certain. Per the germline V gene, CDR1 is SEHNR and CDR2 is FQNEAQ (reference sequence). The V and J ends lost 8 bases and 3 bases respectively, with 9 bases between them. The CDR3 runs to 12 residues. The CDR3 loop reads CASALGTDTQYF. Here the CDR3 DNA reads TGTGCCAGCGCCCTAGGAACAGATACGCAGTATTTT. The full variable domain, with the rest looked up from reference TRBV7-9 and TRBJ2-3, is DTGVSQNPRHKITKRGQNVTFRCDPISEHNRLYWYRQTLGQGPEFLTYFQNEAQLEKSRLLSDRFSAERPKGSFSTLEIQRTEQGDSAMYLCASALGTDTQYFGPGTRLTVL.

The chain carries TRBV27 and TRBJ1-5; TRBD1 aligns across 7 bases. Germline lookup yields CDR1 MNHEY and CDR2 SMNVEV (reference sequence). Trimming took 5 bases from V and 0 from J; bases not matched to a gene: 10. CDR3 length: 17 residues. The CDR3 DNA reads TGTGCCAGCAGTCAACGCCCAGGGGGGGTTAGCAATCAGCCCCAGCATTTT. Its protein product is CASSQRPGGVSNQPQHF.

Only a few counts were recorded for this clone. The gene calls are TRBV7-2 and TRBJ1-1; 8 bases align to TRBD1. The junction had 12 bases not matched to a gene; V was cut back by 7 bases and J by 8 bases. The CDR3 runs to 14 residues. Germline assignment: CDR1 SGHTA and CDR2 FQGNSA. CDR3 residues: CASTIGQGVWEAFF. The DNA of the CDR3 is TGTGCCAGCACTATCGGACAGGGCGTCTGGGAAGCTTTCTTT.

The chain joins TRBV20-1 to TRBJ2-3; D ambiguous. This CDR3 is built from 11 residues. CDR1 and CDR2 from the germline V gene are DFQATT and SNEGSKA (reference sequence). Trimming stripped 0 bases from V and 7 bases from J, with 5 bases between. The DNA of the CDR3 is TGCAGTGCTAGAGAAGGATATACGCAGTATTTT. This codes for CSAREGYTQYF.

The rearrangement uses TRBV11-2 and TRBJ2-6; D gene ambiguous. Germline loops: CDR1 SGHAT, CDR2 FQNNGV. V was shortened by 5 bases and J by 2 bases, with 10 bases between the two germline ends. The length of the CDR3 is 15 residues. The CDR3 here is CASSQTRAGANVLTF. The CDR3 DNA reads TGTGCCAGCAGCCAGACCCGCGCTGGGGCCAACGTCCTGACTTTC.

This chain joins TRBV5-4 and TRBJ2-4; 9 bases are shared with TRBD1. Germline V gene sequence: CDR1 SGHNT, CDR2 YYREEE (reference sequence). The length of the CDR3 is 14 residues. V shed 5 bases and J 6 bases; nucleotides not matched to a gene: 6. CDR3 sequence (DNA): TGTGCCAGCAGATCCGACAGGGGGGGAAACATTCAGTACTTC. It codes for CASRSDRGGNIQYF.

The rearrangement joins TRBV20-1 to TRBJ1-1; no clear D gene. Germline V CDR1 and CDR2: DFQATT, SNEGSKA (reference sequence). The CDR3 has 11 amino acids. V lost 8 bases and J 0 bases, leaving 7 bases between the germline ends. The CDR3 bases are TGCAGTTACACAGTGAACACTGAAGCTTTCTTT. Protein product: CSYTVNTEAFF.

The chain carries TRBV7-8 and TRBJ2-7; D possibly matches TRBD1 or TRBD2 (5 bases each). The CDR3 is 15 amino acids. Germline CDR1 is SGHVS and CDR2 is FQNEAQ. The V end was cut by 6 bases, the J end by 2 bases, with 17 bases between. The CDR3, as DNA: TGTGCCAGCAGTCAAAACCGGGACGGAGCCTACGAGCAGTACTTC. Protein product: CASSQNRDGAYEQYF.

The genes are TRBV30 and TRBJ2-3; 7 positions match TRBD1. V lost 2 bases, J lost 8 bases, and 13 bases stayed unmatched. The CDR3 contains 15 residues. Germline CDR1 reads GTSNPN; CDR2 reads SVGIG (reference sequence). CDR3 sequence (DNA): TGTGCCTGGAGTCCCTGGACAGGAGAGCGCGGTACGCAGTATTTT. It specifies CAWSPWTGERGTQYF.

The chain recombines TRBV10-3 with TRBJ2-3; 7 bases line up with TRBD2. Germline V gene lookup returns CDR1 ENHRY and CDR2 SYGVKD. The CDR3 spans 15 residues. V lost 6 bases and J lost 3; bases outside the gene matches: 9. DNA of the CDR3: TGTGCCATCAGGCCGTCATGGGGGGGAACAGATACGCAGTATTTT. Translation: CAIRPSWGGTDTQYF.

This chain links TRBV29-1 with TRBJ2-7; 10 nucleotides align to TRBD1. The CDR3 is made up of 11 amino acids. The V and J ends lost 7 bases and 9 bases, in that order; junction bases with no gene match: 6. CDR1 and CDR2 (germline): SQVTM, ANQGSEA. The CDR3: CSADRGNGQYF. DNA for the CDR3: TGCAGCGCGGACAGGGGGAATGGGCAGTACTTC.

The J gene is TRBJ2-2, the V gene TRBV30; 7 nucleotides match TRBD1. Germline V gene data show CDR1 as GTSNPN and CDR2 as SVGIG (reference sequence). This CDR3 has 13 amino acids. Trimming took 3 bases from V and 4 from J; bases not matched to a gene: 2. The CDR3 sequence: CAWSPGGTGELFF. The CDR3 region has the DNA TGTGCCTGGAGCCCAGGGGGCACCGGGGAGCTGTTTTTT.

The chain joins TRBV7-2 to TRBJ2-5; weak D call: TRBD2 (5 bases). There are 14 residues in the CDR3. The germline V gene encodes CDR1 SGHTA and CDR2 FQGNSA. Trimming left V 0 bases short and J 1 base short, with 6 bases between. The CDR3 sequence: CASSLAGLQETQYF. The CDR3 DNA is TGTGCCAGCAGCTTAGCCGGACTCCAAGAGACCCAGTACTTC.

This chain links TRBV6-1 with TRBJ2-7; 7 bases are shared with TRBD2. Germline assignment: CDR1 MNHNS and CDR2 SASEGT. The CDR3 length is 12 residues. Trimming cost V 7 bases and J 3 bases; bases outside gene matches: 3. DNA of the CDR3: TGTGCCAGCACGCGGGGGTACTACGAGCAGTACTTC. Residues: CASTRGYYEQYF.

CDR3 nucleotide sequence: TGTGCCAGCAGCTTAGCCTCTGGGACAGATACGCAGTATTTT. It yields the protein CASSLASGTDTQYF. The chain recombines TRBV7-2 with TRBJ2-3; no definite D call. Trimming took 0 bases from V and 3 from J, leaving 7 bases between them. The CDR3 covers 14 residues. Germline V CDR1 and CDR2: SGHTA, FQGNSA.

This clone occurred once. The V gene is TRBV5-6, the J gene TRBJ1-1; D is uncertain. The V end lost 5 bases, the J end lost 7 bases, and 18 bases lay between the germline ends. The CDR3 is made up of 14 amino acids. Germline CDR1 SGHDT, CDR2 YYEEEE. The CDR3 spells CASRRTEDSGEAFF. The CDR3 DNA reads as TGTGCCAGCAGACGAACGGAAGATTCGGGTGAAGCTTTCTTT.

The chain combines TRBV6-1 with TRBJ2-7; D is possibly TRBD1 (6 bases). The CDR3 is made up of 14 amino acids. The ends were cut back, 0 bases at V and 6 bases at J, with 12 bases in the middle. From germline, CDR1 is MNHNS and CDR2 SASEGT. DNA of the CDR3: TGTGCCAGCAGTGAAGCTGGACAGTTTGCCGAGCAGTACTTC. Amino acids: CASSEAGQFAEQYF.

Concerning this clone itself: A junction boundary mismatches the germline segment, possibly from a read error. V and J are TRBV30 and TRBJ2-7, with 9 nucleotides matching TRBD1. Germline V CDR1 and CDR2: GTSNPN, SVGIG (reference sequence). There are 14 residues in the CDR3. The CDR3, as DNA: TGTGCCTGGAGTGTAAGACAATCCGGGACAGGGAGGGAATTC. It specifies CAWSVRQSGTGREF.

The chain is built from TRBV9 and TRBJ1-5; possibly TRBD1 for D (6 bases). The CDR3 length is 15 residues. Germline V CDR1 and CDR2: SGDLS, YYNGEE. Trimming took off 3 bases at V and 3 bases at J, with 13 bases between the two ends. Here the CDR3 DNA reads TGTGCCAGCAGCGCGGGACACCTGACCAATCAGCCCCAGCATTTT. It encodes CASSAGHLTNQPQHF.

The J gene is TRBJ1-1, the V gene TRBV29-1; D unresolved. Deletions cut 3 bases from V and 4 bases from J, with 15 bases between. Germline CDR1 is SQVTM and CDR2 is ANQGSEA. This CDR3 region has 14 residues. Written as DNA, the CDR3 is TGCAGCGTTGAGAAAAGGCGGTCTGGCACTGAAGCTTTCTTT. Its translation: CSVEKRRSGTEAFF.

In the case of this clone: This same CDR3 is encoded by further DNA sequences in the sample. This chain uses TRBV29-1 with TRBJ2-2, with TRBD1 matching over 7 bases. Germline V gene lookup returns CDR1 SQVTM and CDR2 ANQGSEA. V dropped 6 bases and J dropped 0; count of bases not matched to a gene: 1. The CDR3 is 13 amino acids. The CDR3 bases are TGCAGCGTCGGGACAGCGAACACCGGGGAGCTGTTTTTT. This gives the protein CSVGTANTGELFF.

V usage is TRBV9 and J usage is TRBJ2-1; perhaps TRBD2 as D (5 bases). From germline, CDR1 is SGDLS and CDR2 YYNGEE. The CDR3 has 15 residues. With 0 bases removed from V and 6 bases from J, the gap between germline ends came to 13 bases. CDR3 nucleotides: TGTGCCAGCAGCGTAGGTTCCTCAGGAGGCAATGAGCAGTTCTTC. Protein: CASSVGSSGGNEQFF.

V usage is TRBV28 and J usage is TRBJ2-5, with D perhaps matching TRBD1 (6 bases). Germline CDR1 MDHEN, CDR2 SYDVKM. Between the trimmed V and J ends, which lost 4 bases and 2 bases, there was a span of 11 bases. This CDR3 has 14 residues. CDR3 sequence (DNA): TGTGCCAGCAGTTCCGGACAGATACAAGAGACCCAGTACTTC. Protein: CASSSGQIQETQYF.

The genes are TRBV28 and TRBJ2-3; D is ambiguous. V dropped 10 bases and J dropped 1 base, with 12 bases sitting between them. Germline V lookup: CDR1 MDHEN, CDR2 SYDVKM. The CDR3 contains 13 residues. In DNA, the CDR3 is TGTGCCATACGGCCCTCGGGCACAGATACGCAGTATTTT. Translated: CAIRPSGTDTQYF.

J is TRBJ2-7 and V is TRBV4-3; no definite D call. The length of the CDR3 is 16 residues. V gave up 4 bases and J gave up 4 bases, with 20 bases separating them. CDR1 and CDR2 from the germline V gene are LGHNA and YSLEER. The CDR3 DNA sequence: TGCGCCAGCAGCCTAACCCACCCGGAAATGGGGTACGAGCAGTACTTC. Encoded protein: CASSLTHPEMGYEQYF.

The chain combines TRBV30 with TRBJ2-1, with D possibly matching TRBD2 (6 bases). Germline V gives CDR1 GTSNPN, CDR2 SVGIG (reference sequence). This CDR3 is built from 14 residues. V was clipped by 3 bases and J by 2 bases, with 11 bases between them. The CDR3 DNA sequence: TGTGCCTGGAGAGGAACTAGCCCCTACAATGAGCAGTTCTTC. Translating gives CAWRGTSPYNEQFF. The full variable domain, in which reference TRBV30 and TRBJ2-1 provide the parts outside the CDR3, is SQTIHQWPATLVQPVGSPLSLECTVEGTSNPNLYWYRQAAGRGLQLLFYSVGIGQISSEVPQNLSASRPQDRQFILSSKKLLLSDSGFYLCAWRGTSPYNEQFFGPGTRLTVL.